One and the same sample provided the 20 T cell receptor beta chains below, sequenced in a study of blood T cell repertoires in COVID-19 (TCRdb year 2020). The method behind the library was the immunoSEQ multiplex PCR assay. TCRdb carries this immuneACCESS record with in-frame sequences only. Its versions omit some clonotypes, under half of them owing to an unresolved V gene in the studies checked, with the rest unexplained. This sample comprises about 220,000 clones, more than 80% of them detected only once. The leading ten clones occupy less than 4.5% of the sample. The source material was PBMCs or T cells enriched from blood (not recorded which). These receptor sequences come from a middle-aged woman with acute COVID-19.

The chain couples TRBV6-2 or TRBV6-3 to TRBJ1-1; 8 nucleotides line up with TRBD1. V lost 2 bases to trimming and J lost 6 bases; unmatched junction nucleotides: 5. From germline, CDR1 is MNHEY and CDR2 SVGEGT. There are 14 residues in the CDR3. CDR3 sequence (DNA): TGTGCCAGCAGTTACACGGGACAGGTCGCTGAAGCTTTCTTT. As protein: CASSYTGQVAEAFF.

This clone appeared once. The CDR3 loop reads CASSRQGKDGTEAFF. DNA of the CDR3: TGTGCCAGCAGTAGGCAGGGGAAGGATGGCACTGAAGCTTTCTTT. The gene calls are TRBV6-5 and TRBJ1-1, with D possibly TRBD1 on 6 matching bases. Per germline, CDR1 MNHEY and CDR2 SVGAGI. This CDR3 has 15 residues. V was cut by 5 bases and J by 4 bases, with 17 bases left in between.

CDR3 sequence reads: CSVADRGFDTEAFF. The DNA for the CDR3 is TGCAGCGTTGCCGACAGGGGGTTCGACACTGAAGCTTTCTTT. The V and J genes are TRBV29-1 and TRBJ1-1, with TRBD1 identical over 9 bases. The CDR3 sequence is 14 residues long. Germline V lookup: CDR1 SQVTM, CDR2 ANQGSEA. Trimming at V came to 4 bases and at J to 3 bases, leaving 6 bases not matched to a gene. Supplemented by reference TRBV29-1 and TRBJ1-1, the full variable domain reads SAVISQKPSRDICQRGTSLTIQCQVDSQVTMMFWYRQQPGQSLTLIATANQGSEATYESGFVIDKFPISRPNLTFSTLTVSNMSPEDSSIYLCSVADRGFDTEAFFGQGTRLTVV.

The chain uses TRBV5-1 and TRBJ1-1; the match to TRBD1 covers 7 bases. V was clipped by 4 bases and J by 3 bases; unmatched bases: 9. This CDR3 comprises 15 residues. Germline assignment: CDR1 SGHRS and CDR2 YFSETQ. The DNA of the CDR3 is TGCGCCAGCAGCGGAGGGGGCACGTCTTACACTGAAGCTTTCTTT. It encodes CASSGGGTSYTEAFF.

The CDR3 nucleotides are TGTGCCAGCTCACCACGGGGGGGCCTGAGCACCGGGGAGCTGTTTTTT. Translated: CASSPRGGLSTGELFF. This rearrangement joins TRBV18 to TRBJ2-2, with D possibly matching TRBD2 (7 bases). There are 16 residues in the CDR3. The germline V and J ends were trimmed by 1 base and 4 bases, with 13 bases remaining between them. Germline-derived CDR1 and CDR2 are KGHSH and LQKENI.

In DNA form, the CDR3 reads TGCGCCAGCAGCTCGACAGGCGCTAGCACAGATACGCAGTATTTT. Translating it yields CASSSTGASTDTQYF. The chain couples TRBV5-1 to TRBJ2-3; D perhaps matches TRBD1 (6 bases). CDR3 length: 15 amino acids. The germline V gene has CDR1 SGHRS and CDR2 YFSETQ. V was shortened by 3 bases and J by 0 bases, with 11 bases between the two germline ends.

The V and J genes are TRBV9 and TRBJ1-3, with unresolved D. Germline V gene data show CDR1 as SGDLS and CDR2 as YYNGEE. V was pared by 3 bases and J by 4 bases, with 8 bases between. The CDR3 is 13 amino acids. CDR3 region: CASSGSFGNTIYF. The DNA for the CDR3 is TGTGCCAGCAGCGGCAGTTTCGGAAACACCATATATTTT. Supplemented by reference TRBV9 and TRBJ1-3, the full variable domain reads DSGVTQTPKHLITATGQRVTLRCSPRSGDLSVYWYQQSLDQGLQFLIQYYNGEERAKGNILERFSAQQFPDLHSELNLSSLELGDSALYFCASSGSFGNTIYFGEGSWLTVV.

The chain recombines TRBV10-1 with TRBJ2-3, with 8 nucleotides matching TRBD2. This CDR3 contains 14 residues. The V gene end was trimmed by 8 bases and the J gene end by 8 bases; junction bases not matched to a gene: 12. The V gene's germline CDR1 is WNHNN and CDR2 SYGVQD (reference sequence). CDR3 region: CASRDVAGKGTQYF. CDR3 nucleotides: TGCGCCAGCCGAGATGTAGCGGGGAAGGGTACGCAGTATTTT.

The chain employs TRBV2 and TRBJ1-5, with a possible D match to TRBD1 (6 bases). CDR3 length: 14 amino acids. Germline CDR1 is SNHLY and CDR2 is FYNNEI. V lost 8 bases to trimming and J lost 2 bases, with 13 bases between them. CDR3 nucleotides: TGTGCCAGCGCCCCACAGGGAGGCAATCAGCCCCAGCATTTT. As protein: CASAPQGGNQPQHF.

The CDR3 sequence is CASRVDRSYGYTF. For the CDR3, the DNA is TGTGCCAGCAGAGTCGACAGGTCCTATGGCTACACCTTC. The V call is TRBV12-3 or TRBV12-4, the J call TRBJ1-2; maybe TRBD1 (6 bases). With 6 bases removed from V and 4 bases from J, the gap between germline ends came to 12 bases. The CDR3 length is 13 residues.

On this clone: The junction departs from the called germline gene at one end, perhaps through a read error. V and J are TRBV5-1 and TRBJ1-2; D gene unclear. Germline V gives CDR1 SGHRS, CDR2 YFSETQ. The CDR3 runs to 13 residues. The CDR3 spells CASSLGRFQFSIF. CDR3 nucleotide sequence: TGCGCCAGCAGCTTGGGCAGATTTCAGTTCTCCATCTTC.

The chain carries TRBV27 and TRBJ1-6; TRBD1 aligns across 10 bases. The CDR3 has 14 amino acids. Germline loops: CDR1 MNHEY, CDR2 SMNVEV (reference sequence). V gave up 8 bases and J gave up 9 bases; unmatched junction bases: 7. The CDR3 protein is CASRTGGRGSPLHF. The CDR3, as DNA: TGTGCCAGCCGGACAGGGGGTAGGGGTTCACCCCTCCACTTT.

The J gene is TRBJ2-6, the V gene TRBV5-1, with unresolved D. CDR1 and CDR2 from the germline V gene are SGHRS and YFSETQ. The CDR3 extends over 15 amino acids. V was cut by 3 bases and J by 2 bases, with 9 bases left in between. CDR3 DNA sequence: TGCGCCAGCAGCTCCACGGTAACTGGGGCCAACGTCCTGACTTTC. Protein sequence: CASSSTVTGANVLTF.

The chain joins TRBV5-6 to TRBJ2-5; 11 positions match TRBD2. In germline, CDR1 is SGHDT, CDR2 YYEEEE. The CDR3 runs to 18 residues. V trimming: 2 bases; J trimming: 3 bases; junction bases outside the gene matches: 12. The CDR3 nucleotides read TGTGCCAGCAGCTTAGTATATGCTAGCGGGGGGCCGAAAGAGACCCAGTACTTC. Encoded protein: CASSLVYASGGPKETQYF.

This clone has more than one count but fewer than ten. The gene calls are TRBV5-1 and TRBJ1-2; possible D gene TRBD1, 5 bases. Germline loops: CDR1 SGHRS, CDR2 YFSETQ. This CDR3 contains 14 residues. Trimming cost V 0 bases and J 4 bases, with 10 bases left between them. In nucleotides, the CDR3 is TGCGCCAGCAGCTTGGGCAGGGAACGCTATGGCTACACCTTC. This encodes CASSLGRERYGYTF.

The chain links TRBV29-1 to TRBJ1-2; TRBD1 matches 7 bases. CDR1 and CDR2 (germline): SQVTM, ANQGSEA. The V and J ends lost 5 bases and 6 bases, in that order; junction bases with no gene match: 9. The CDR3 contains 13 residues. The CDR3 DNA follows: TGCAGCGTTCCAAAAGGGGGCTGGGATGGCTACACCTTC. Amino acid sequence: CSVPKGGWDGYTF.

In its sample, this clone was seen once. The V call is TRBV5-1, the J call TRBJ2-5; tentative D call: TRBD1 (6 bases). Trimming shortened V by 0 bases and J by 3 bases, and 9 bases separated the two germline ends. Germline lookup yields CDR1 SGHRS and CDR2 YFSETQ. The CDR3 spans 14 residues. CDR3 DNA sequence: TGCGCCAGCAGCTTGGTGGGGGCTGAAGAGACCCAGTACTTC. This sequence encodes CASSLVGAEETQYF.

V gene TRBV6-5 combines with J gene TRBJ1-1; D gene ambiguous. V lost 5 bases, J lost 0 bases, and 10 bases lay in between. CDR1 is MNHEY, CDR2 SVGAGI, per germline. This CDR3 comprises 14 residues. The CDR3 is CASSPSPLNTEAFF. The CDR3 DNA reads as TGTGCCAGCAGTCCTAGTCCCCTGAACACTGAAGCTTTCTTT.

The chain is built from TRBV19 and TRBJ2-7; no reliable D call. There are 11 residues in the CDR3. V shed 7 bases and J shed 4 bases, with 8 bases lying between them. The germline V gene encodes CDR1 LNHDA and CDR2 SQIVND (reference sequence). CDR3: CASKRGYEQYF. Here the CDR3 DNA reads TGTGCCAGTAAAAGAGGATACGAGCAGTACTTC. Combining the CDR3 with reference TRBV19 and TRBJ2-7 gives the whole variable domain DGGITQSPKYLFRKEGQNVTLSCEQNLNHDAMYWYRQDPGQGLRLIYYSQIVNDFQKGDIAEGYSVSREKKESFPLTVTSAQKNPTAFYLCASKRGYEQYFGPGTRLTVT.

This chain links TRBV9 with TRBJ1-5; D gene ambiguous. CDR3 length: 11 amino acids. Trimming removed 7 bases at V and 4 bases at J, with 6 bases between. Per the germline V gene, CDR1 is SGDLS and CDR2 is YYNGEE. The CDR3 sequence is CASGENQPQHF. CDR3 nucleotide sequence: TGTGCCAGCGGGGAGAATCAGCCCCAGCATTTT.